These 10 T cell receptor beta chains were all obtained from the same sample, sequenced in a study of regulatory T cells in long-lasting Graves disease. Through Arm-PCR of CDR3 regions and iRepertoire HTBI primers, TCR beta libraries were built. TCRdb recomputed calls from the multiplex PCR reads with MiXCR, one row per CDR3 protein. The sample includes about 530,000 distinct CDR3 sequences, roughly a sixth of them seen just once. Time point of the sample: newly diagnosed GD, antithyroid drugs for less than 3 months. The TCR library was prepared using RNA isolated from PBMCs. These data were likewise used in another study, on T cells in Graves' hyperthyroidism and ophthalmopathy.

The source was peripheral blood mononuclear cells (PBMCs), collected at new diagnosis, from a patient treated with antithyroid drugs. The receptor source for this set is a woman between 40 and 65 years old with Graves disease.

This clonotype was seen many times. The chain links TRBV10-3 to TRBJ1-2, with 8 nucleotides matching TRBD1. This CDR3 has 15 amino acids. Germline V gives CDR1 ENHRY, CDR2 SYGVKD. Trimming cost V 4 bases and J 2 bases; bases outside gene matches: 6. The CDR3 here is CAISGPRTGNYGYTF. CDR3 DNA: TGTGCCATCAGTGGCCCAAGGACAGGGAACTATGGCTACACCTTC.

The chain is built from TRBV4-1 and TRBJ2-2; D is perhaps TRBD2 (5 bases). The CDR3 is 16 residues long. Germline V gene data show CDR1 as MGHRA and CDR2 as YSYEKL. V lost 4 bases to trimming and J lost 5 bases, with 17 bases between them. CDR3 coding DNA: TGCGCCAGCAGCCTACCTTACTCCAGAGGGACCGGGGAGCTGTTTTTT. Protein: CASSLPYSRGTGELFF.

In its sample, this clonotype was seen many times. J is TRBJ2-2 and V is TRBV2; TRBD2 is a possible D gene (6 bases). CDR1 is SNHLY and CDR2 is FYNNEI in the germline V gene. V was shortened by 8 bases and J by 2 bases, with 15 bases between the two germline ends. This CDR3 contains 15 residues. The CDR3 region is CASDGEVGNTGELFF. Written as DNA, the CDR3 is TGTGCCAGCGATGGGGAGGTGGGAAACACCGGGGAGCTGTTTTTT.

In DNA, the CDR3 is TGTGCCAGCAGTTTCGGCGCGGGGGTCTACGAGCAGTACTTC. As protein: CASSFGAGVYEQYF. V and J are TRBV12-3 or TRBV12-4 and TRBJ2-7, with 7 nucleotides matching TRBD2. V shed 3 bases and J 3 bases; nucleotides not matched to a gene: 5. CDR3 length: 14 amino acids.

In nucleotides, the CDR3 is TGTGCCAGCAGCGTAGAGGGGGGAGCCCAAAGGTACAATGAGCAGTTCTTC. Translation gives CASSVEGGAQRYNEQFF. The gene calls are TRBV9 and TRBJ2-1; the D gene could be TRBD1 or TRBD2 (6 bases each). Germline values: CDR1 SGDLS, CDR2 YYNGEE. This CDR3 comprises 17 residues. Trimming left V 0 bases short and J 4 bases short, with 17 bases between.

This sequence joins TRBV18 and TRBJ2-2; 7 bases align to TRBD2. Germline V gene lookup returns CDR1 KGHSH and CDR2 LQKENI. This CDR3 spans 16 amino acids. V shed 0 bases, J shed 9 bases, and the junction held 10 bases outside the gene matches. Here the CDR3 reads CASSPPAGVSLRELFF. DNA for the CDR3: TGTGCCAGCTCACCACCGGCGGGGGTAAGCCTCCGGGAGCTGTTTTTT.

This clonotype occurred many times. The gene calls are TRBV20-1 and TRBJ2-1, with D tentatively TRBD2 (6 bases). Germline CDR1 DFQATT, CDR2 SNEGSKA (reference sequence). Between the trimmed V and J ends, which lost 3 bases and 5 bases, there was a span of 14 bases. The CDR3 sequence is 14 residues long. CDR3 protein: CSASEGGADNEQFF. The DNA of the CDR3 is TGCAGTGCTAGTGAGGGCGGGGCCGACAATGAGCAGTTCTTC.

The rearrangement links TRBV15 to TRBJ2-5; D gene unclear. The V end lost 0 bases, the J end lost 1 base, and 9 bases lay between the germline ends. The CDR3 loop spans 15 amino acids. Germline V gene lookup returns CDR1 LNHNV and CDR2 YYDKDF (reference sequence). The CDR3 DNA sequence: TGTGCCACCAGCAGAGATCTGTTCAGCCAAGAGACCCAGTACTTC. It encodes CATSRDLFSQETQYF. Full variable domain (outside the CDR3, taken from reference TRBV15 and TRBJ2-5): DAMVIQNPRYQVTQFGKPVTLSCSQTLNHNVMYWYQQKSSQAPKLLFHYYDKDFNNEADTPDNFQSRRPNTSFCFLDIRSPGLGDTAMYLCATSRDLFSQETQYFGPGTRLLVL.

This clonotype occurred a few times. The CDR3 loop reads CSVDFSLAWGIGGRTEAFF. The CDR3 bases are TGCAGCGTTGACTTCTCCCTCGCCTGGGGAATAGGAGGGCGCACTGAAGCTTTCTTT. V and J are TRBV29-1 and TRBJ1-1; no reliable D call. This CDR3 is 19 amino acids long. CDR1 and CDR2 from the germline V gene are SQVTM and ANQGSEA. V shed 3 bases and J shed 4 bases, with 30 bases lying between them. Combining the CDR3 with reference TRBV29-1 and TRBJ1-1 gives the whole variable domain SAVISQKPSRDICQRGTSLTIQCQVDSQVTMMFWYRQQPGQSLTLIATANQGSEATYESGFVIDKFPISRPNLTFSTLTVSNMSPEDSSIYLCSVDFSLAWGIGGRTEAFFGQGTRLTVV.

The sample holds many counts of this clonotype. V gene TRBV12-3 or TRBV12-4 combines with J gene TRBJ1-2, with 8 bases matching TRBD1. V trimming: 5 bases; J trimming: 5 bases; junction bases outside the gene matches: 10. The CDR3 contains 15 residues. CDR3 protein: CASSAGGVLGYGYTF. The CDR3, as DNA: TGTGCCAGCAGTGCAGGGGGCGTGTTGGGGTATGGCTACACCTTC.